This paragraph reports one T cell receptor beta chain. Its antigen is not identified. PCR used 60 Vbeta primers and 13 Jbeta primers. The method was immunoSEQ multiplex PCR; TCRdb's version includes in-frame clones alone and lacks a portion of them. The data contain about 140,000 clones, around 82% of them singletons. The V gene's germline CDR1 is SEHNR and CDR2 FQNEAQ (reference sequence). This CDR3 is 16 amino acids long. V was clipped by 5 bases and J by 4 bases; unmatched bases: 10. These data come from a study of cytomegalovirus exposure and HLA in healthy donors. Findings of the study overall: Associated with cytomegalovirus, according to the listing, were some 150 TCR beta chains. Being indistinguishable, some V segments were excluded, TRBV6-2 and TRBV6-3 among them. Diagnosis of cytomegalovirus status made by the classifier reportedly showed high specificity and sensitivity.

The donors were healthy bone marrow donors. The TCR sequence derives from a man aged 45 to 65 in good health and CMV-seronegative. The sequenced material came from PBMCs. J is TRBJ1-1 and V is TRBV7-9; the match to TRBD1 covers 10 bases. The CDR3 loop reads CASSQPPDRGGTEAFF. In DNA, the CDR3 is TGTGCCAGCAGCCAACCCCCGGACAGGGGGGGCACTGAAGCTTTCTTT.